The source of this TCR beta chain is a study of T cell responses to AZD1222 COVID-19 vaccine. The overall study: Second-dose groups at about 4 or about 12 weeks were pooled.

As concerns this clone: The target antigen is unknown.

Germline trimming cut 5 bases from V and 2 bases from J; bases unmatched to any gene: 6. Looked up from germline, CDR1 is MDHEN and CDR2 is SYDVKM. There are 17 residues in the CDR3. Assay: immunoSEQ multiplex PCR; the TCRdb copy retains only in-frame clones and omits some. The sample records about 56,000 clones, 70% to 90% being singletons. General study findings and limits: Within unmutated variant regions lay the reported targets of nearly half of spike-specific TCRs. Increased Spike-specific TCR breadth and depth were observed after two AZD1222 doses.

This rearrangement joins TRBV28 to TRBJ2-3, with 14 bases fitting TRBD2. The sample was peripheral blood, taken on day 0 of AZD1222 vaccination. The source is an adult in good health. CDR3 sequence (DNA): TGTGCCAGCAGTGGGGGACTAGCGGGGGTCTCCACAGATACGCAGTATTTT. This codes for CASSGGLAGVSTDTQYF. Full variable domain (rest looked up from reference TRBV28 and TRBJ2-3): DVKVTQSSRYLVKRTGEKVFLECVQDMDHENMFWYRQDPGLGLRLIYFSYDVKMKEKGDIPEGYSVSREKKERFSLILESASTNQTSMYLCASSGGLAGVSTDTQYFGPGTRLTVL.